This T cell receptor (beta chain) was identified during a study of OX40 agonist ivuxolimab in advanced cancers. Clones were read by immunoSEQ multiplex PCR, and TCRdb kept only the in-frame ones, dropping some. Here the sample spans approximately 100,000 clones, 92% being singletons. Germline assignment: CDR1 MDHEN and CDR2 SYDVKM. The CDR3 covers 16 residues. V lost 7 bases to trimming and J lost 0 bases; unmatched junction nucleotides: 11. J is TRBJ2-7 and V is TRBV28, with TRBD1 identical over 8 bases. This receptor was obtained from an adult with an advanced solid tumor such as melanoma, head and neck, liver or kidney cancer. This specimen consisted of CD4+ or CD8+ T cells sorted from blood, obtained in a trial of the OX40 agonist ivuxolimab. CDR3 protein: CASTPLGTGRSYEQYF. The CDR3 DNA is TGTGCCAGCACTCCTCTGGGGACAGGCCGCTCCTACGAGCAGTACTTC.